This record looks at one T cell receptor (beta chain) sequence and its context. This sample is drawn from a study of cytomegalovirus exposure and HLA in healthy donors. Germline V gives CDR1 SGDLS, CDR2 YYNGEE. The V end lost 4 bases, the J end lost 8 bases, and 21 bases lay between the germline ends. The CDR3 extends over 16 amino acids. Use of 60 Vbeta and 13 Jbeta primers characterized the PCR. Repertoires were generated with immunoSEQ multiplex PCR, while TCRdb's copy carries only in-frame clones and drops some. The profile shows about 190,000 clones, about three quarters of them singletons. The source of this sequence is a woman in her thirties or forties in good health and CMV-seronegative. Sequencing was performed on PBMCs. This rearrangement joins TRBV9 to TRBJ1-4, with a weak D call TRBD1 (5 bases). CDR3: CASSPQSGGGNEKLFF. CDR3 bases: TGTGCCAGCAGCCCCCAGTCCGGCGGGGGGAACGAAAAACTGTTTTTT.